This TCR beta chain was recorded in a study of identical twins. Study findings and constraints: An excess of low generation probability was shown by twin-shared out-of-frame alpha sequences.

With 4 bases removed from V and 1 base from J, the gap between germline ends came to 7 bases. This CDR3 is 13 amino acids long. Germline V gene sequence: CDR1 SGHRS, CDR2 YFSETQ. This clonotype was recorded a few times. Its specificity is unknown. TCRdb re-analysed the 5' RACE reads in MiXCR, keeping a single row per CDR3 protein. The table shows about 520,000 distinct CDR3 sequences, with approximately 22% occurring only once. The sample was also reused in another study, on T cells expressing NK-cell markers. That report adds: There remained a lack of clarity about HCMV specificity of expanded NKG2C+ T cell clones.

The clonotype comes from a woman in her late teens or twenties in good health. The J gene is TRBJ2-3, the V gene TRBV5-1; D unclear. The sequenced material came from CD4+ T cells sorted from blood. CDR3 amino acids: CASSTEGTDTQYF. CDR3 nucleotide sequence: TGCGCCAGCAGCACCGAAGGCACAGATACGCAGTATTTT. Together with reference TRBV5-1 and TRBJ2-3, the CDR3 gives the full variable domain: KAGVTQTPRYLIKTRGQQVTLSCSPISGHRSVSWYQQTPGQGLQFLFEYFSETQRNKGNFPGRFSGRQFSNSRSEMNVSTLELGDSALYLCASSTEGTDTQYFGPGTRLTVL.